This TCR beta chain derives from a study of T cells expressing NK-cell markers. CDR1 and CDR2 (germline): SNHLY, FYNNEI. The CDR3 length is 14 residues. Each CDR3 protein gets one entry in TCRdb, which reprocessed the 5' RACE reads and gives no DNA. With some 440,000 distinct CDR3 sequences in the sample, the ten largest clones hold roughly 1.4%. This chain uses TRBV2 with TRBJ1-5. Material: blood T cells: a sorted CD56 or NKG2C T cell subset, CD4+ or CD8+ T cells, or bulk PBMC T cells (not recorded which). The TCR sequence derives from a woman between 50 and 59 years old in good health. CDR3 loop: CASSERRPNQPQHF. The whole variable domain, remainder taken from reference TRBV2 and TRBJ1-5, is EPEVTQTPSHQVTQMGQEVILRCVPISNHLYFYWYRQILGQKVEFLVSFYNNEISEKSEIFDDQFSVERPDGSNFTLKIRSTKLEDSAMYFCASSERRPNQPQHFGDGTRLSIL.